Listed here are 29 T cell receptor beta chains from one sample, sequenced in a study of cytomegalovirus exposure and HLA in healthy donors. Primers: 60 Vbeta forward and 13 Jbeta reverse. TCRdb's table, derived via immunoSEQ multiplex PCR, lists solely in-frame clones and lacks some. The sample holds about 160,000 clones; over 80% are singletons and the top ten take about 6.3%. The material sequenced was PBMCs. These receptors originate from a male donor in good health and CMV-seropositive.

This chain links TRBV5-6 with TRBJ1-5; 10 bases are a match to TRBD1. Unmatched junction bases numbered 4, after V lost 0 bases and J lost 7 bases. The CDR3 is 15 residues long. CDR1 SGHDT and CDR2 YYEEEE come from the germline V gene. The CDR3 nucleotides are TGTGCCAGCAGCTTGGGACAGGGGGCCCGACAGCCCCAGCATTTT. This codes for CASSLGQGARQPQHF.

The chain employs TRBV29-1 and TRBJ1-5, with 10 bases fitting TRBD1. Losses at the gene ends were 5 bases for V and 2 bases for J; bases not matched to a gene: 6. Germline V gives CDR1 SQVTM, CDR2 ANQGSEA. The length of the CDR3 is 15 residues. CDR3 bases: TGCAGCGTTCAGACAGGGGGCGTTGGCAATCAGCCCCAGCATTTT. Its translation is CSVQTGGVGNQPQHF.

This clone was counted only a few times. The rearrangement links TRBV9 to TRBJ1-6, with TRBD1 matching 10 bases. Germline V gives CDR1 SGDLS, CDR2 YYNGEE. This CDR3 comprises 18 residues. V dropped 0 bases and J dropped 6; count of bases not matched to a gene: 9. The CDR3 loop reads CASSVGQGAVEVNSPLHF. CDR3 nucleotide sequence: TGTGCCAGCAGCGTAGGACAGGGGGCCGTTGAGGTTAATTCACCCCTCCACTTT.

This chain uses TRBV10-3 with TRBJ1-5; no clear D gene. Germline CDR1 ENHRY, CDR2 SYGVKD. The ends were cut back, 10 bases at V and 0 bases at J, with 7 bases in the middle. This CDR3 comprises 12 residues. Here the CDR3 reads CASQSSNQPQHF. As DNA, the CDR3 is TGTGCCAGCCAGTCTAGCAATCAGCCCCAGCATTTT.

The chain recombines TRBV5-1 with TRBJ2-1; no definite D call. Germline-derived CDR1 and CDR2 are SGHRS and YFSETQ. Trimming shortened V by 0 bases and J by 6 bases, and 7 bases separated the two germline ends. This CDR3 has 13 residues. The CDR3 nucleotides read TGCGCCAGCAGCTTGGTTTGGGCCAATGAGCAGTTCTTC. Protein product: CASSLVWANEQFF.

This chain connects TRBV9 to TRBJ2-7; 15 positions agree with TRBD2. The trim removed 3 bases at V and 2 bases at J, leaving 6 bases unmatched. In germline, CDR1 is SGDLS, CDR2 YYNGEE. There are 17 residues in the CDR3. The CDR3: CASSAVGLAGGPYEQYF. CDR3 DNA sequence: TGTGCCAGCAGCGCCGTAGGACTAGCGGGAGGGCCCTACGAGCAGTACTTC. The variable domain in full, with the rest retrieved from reference TRBV9 and TRBJ2-7, is DSGVTQTPKHLITATGQRVTLRCSPRSGDLSVYWYQQSLDQGLQFLIQYYNGEERAKGNILERFSAQQFPDLHSELNLSSLELGDSALYFCASSAVGLAGGPYEQYFGPGTRLTVT.

The chain employs TRBV10-3 and TRBJ1-4; D perhaps matches TRBD1 (5 bases). CDR1 is ENHRY and CDR2 is SYGVKD in the germline V gene. Trimming left V 4 bases short and J 3 bases short, with 12 bases between. The CDR3 sequence is 15 residues long. CDR3 bases: TGTGCCATCAGTGTTAATATGGGGCCTAATGAAAAACTGTTTTTT. Translating gives CAISVNMGPNEKLFF.

V usage is TRBV27 and J usage is TRBJ2-7; 10 bases line up with TRBD2. V was clipped by 3 bases and J by 5 bases; unmatched bases: 7. Germline CDR1 and CDR2: MNHEY and SMNVEV (reference sequence). The CDR3 spans 15 residues. CDR3 coding DNA: TGTGCCAGCAGTTTTACAGCGGGAGGGTTCAACGAGCAGTACTTC. Translating gives CASSFTAGGFNEQYF.

The chain recombines TRBV7-9 with TRBJ2-3, with 7 bases fitting TRBD1. The CDR3 has 15 amino acids. Germline-derived CDR1 and CDR2 are SEHNR and FQNEAQ (reference sequence). The J segment lost 5 bases and the V segment lost 4 bases, leaving 9 bases of the junction unmatched. CDR3 residues: CASSSSAPGGDTQYF. Written as DNA, the CDR3 is TGTGCCAGCAGCTCTTCGGCCCCAGGGGGAGATACGCAGTATTTT.

This chain links TRBV6-1 with TRBJ2-5; 12 bases match TRBD2. The ends lost 3 bases at V and 5 bases at J; junction bases unmatched: 10. CDR1 is MNHNS and CDR2 is SASEGT in the germline V gene. The CDR3 spans 17 residues. CDR3 protein: CASSDRTSGNGLETQYF. The CDR3 DNA reads as TGTGCCAGCAGTGACCGGACTAGCGGGAACGGTCTGGAGACCCAGTACTTC.

The chain carries TRBV6-5 and TRBJ1-3; 10 bases match TRBD1. CDR1 is MNHEY and CDR2 is SVGAGI in the germline V gene. CDR3 length equals 16 residues. Losses at the gene ends were 2 bases for V and 2 bases for J; bases not matched to a gene: 3. For the CDR3, the DNA is TGTGCCAGCAGTTACGGGACAGGGGCGGCTGGAAACACCATATATTTT. Translated: CASSYGTGAAGNTIYF.

The chain uses TRBV27 and TRBJ2-1; tentatively, D is TRBD1 (6 bases). Trimming cost V 3 bases and J 9 bases, with 12 bases left between them. This CDR3 has 13 amino acids. Germline V CDR1 and CDR2: MNHEY, SMNVEV (reference sequence). The CDR3 bases are TGTGCCAGCAGTTTGACAGGATGGGGTGAGCAGTTCTTC. Translating gives CASSLTGWGEQFF.

This clone was picked up a small number of times. The chain employs TRBV11-3 and TRBJ2-1; 9 positions agree with TRBD2. Trimming removed 0 bases from V and 8 bases from J; junction bases left unmatched: 14. The germline V gene encodes CDR1 SGHNT and CDR2 YENEEA. This CDR3 comprises 18 residues. The CDR3 loop is CASSLDQGGSGRFYEQFF. For the CDR3, the DNA is TGTGCCAGCAGCTTAGATCAGGGGGGTAGCGGGAGATTCTATGAGCAGTTCTTC.

The V call is TRBV7-2, the J call TRBJ2-2, with 9 bases matching TRBD2. This CDR3 has 15 residues. V gave up 2 bases and J gave up 6 bases; unmatched junction bases: 4. Germline loops: CDR1 SGHTA, CDR2 FQGNSA. The DNA of the CDR3 is TGTGCCAGCAGCTTACGGAGGACTAGCGCCGGGGAGCTGTTTTTT. Protein: CASSLRRTSAGELFF.

The chain carries TRBV30 and TRBJ2-6; D is perhaps TRBD2 (5 bases). The germline CDR1 and CDR2 sequences are GTSNPN and SVGIG (reference sequence). The germline V and J ends were trimmed by 1 base and 6 bases, with 7 bases remaining between them. The CDR3 runs 13 residues. This CDR3 is CAWSAGTANVLTF. CDR3 sequence (DNA): TGTGCCTGGAGTGCGGGAACGGCCAACGTCCTGACTTTC.

In this sample, this clone turned up a few times. The V call is TRBV2, the J call TRBJ1-2; 8 bases line up with TRBD1. Germline V lookup: CDR1 SNHLY, CDR2 FYNNEI. The CDR3 is made up of 12 amino acids. Trimming removed 7 bases from V and 6 bases from J; junction bases left unmatched: 4. CDR3 sequence reads: CASKTTGDGYTF. DNA of the CDR3: TGTGCCAGCAAAACGACAGGGGATGGCTACACCTTC.

The chain couples TRBV6-1 to TRBJ1-1; 9 nucleotides line up with TRBD1. The CDR3 sequence is 16 residues long. Germline V gene data show CDR1 as MNHNS and CDR2 as SASEGT. The junction had 11 bases not matched to a gene; V was cut back by 4 bases and J by 5 bases. The CDR3, as DNA: TGTGCCAGCAGTGTTGGGTCCGGGACAGGGAGAACTGAAGCTTTCTTT. Protein: CASSVGSGTGRTEAFF.

This chain joins TRBV18 and TRBJ2-7; 11 bases match TRBD2. V shed 3 bases and J 4 bases; nucleotides not matched to a gene: 2. Germline lookup yields CDR1 KGHSH and CDR2 LQKENI. The CDR3 loop spans 14 amino acids. The CDR3 spells CASSPPSGGYEQYF. The DNA for the CDR3 is TGTGCCAGCTCACCGCCTAGCGGGGGGTACGAGCAGTACTTC.

V is TRBV7-2 and J is TRBJ2-7; D gene uncertain. The germline gives CDR1 SGHTA, CDR2 FQGNSA. V was pared by 6 bases and J by 6 bases, with 12 bases between. The CDR3 length is 12 residues. Here the CDR3 reads CASSRFESEQYF. In nucleotides, the CDR3 is TGTGCCAGCAGTCGATTCGAGTCCGAGCAGTACTTC.

The chain uses TRBV19 and TRBJ2-5; a possible D gene is TRBD1 (5 bases). V was clipped by 3 bases and J by 2 bases, with 16 bases between them. Per germline, CDR1 LNHDA and CDR2 SQIVND (reference sequence). The CDR3 consists of 16 residues. The DNA of the CDR3 is TGTGCCAGTAGTATGGTCCAGGCAGGGCGACAAGAGACCCAGTACTTC. It yields the protein CASSMVQAGRQETQYF.

As regards this clone: This sample also contains other DNA sequences that code for the same CDR3. The chain employs TRBV11-3 and TRBJ2-7, with 12 bases that match TRBD2. Germline lookup yields CDR1 SGHNT and CDR2 YENEEA. This CDR3 contains 14 residues. J lost 4 bases, V lost 5 bases, and 3 bases had no gene match. The CDR3 loop reads CASSPTSGSYEQYF. The CDR3 DNA reads as TGTGCCAGCAGCCCGACTAGCGGGAGTTACGAGCAGTACTTC.

The rearrangement joins TRBV30 to TRBJ1-2; 8 nucleotides match TRBD1. The V segment lost 0 bases and the J segment 8 bases; nucleotides outside the gene matches: 11. CDR3 size: 15 residues. CDR1 GTSNPN and CDR2 SVGIG come from the germline V gene (reference sequence). CDR3 protein: CAWSVGMTGVSGYTF. The CDR3 nucleotides are TGTGCCTGGAGTGTCGGGATGACAGGGGTGAGCGGCTACACCTTC.

The V call is TRBV10-2, the J call TRBJ1-5; a possible D gene is TRBD1 (5 bases). The V gene lost 6 bases and the J gene lost 7 bases, with 16 bases spanning the gap. CDR1 and CDR2 from the germline V gene are WSHSY and SAAADI. CDR3 size: 14 residues. CDR3: CASSSMPGGQPQHF. The CDR3 nucleotides read TGCGCCAGCAGCTCTATGCCGGGGGGGCAGCCCCAGCATTTT.

The chain uses TRBV7-2 and TRBJ2-7, with D maybe TRBD2 (6 bases). V dropped 2 bases and J dropped 1 base, with 12 bases sitting between them. There are 15 residues in the CDR3. In germline, CDR1 is SGHTA, CDR2 FQGNSA. In DNA, the CDR3 is TGTGCCAGCAGCTTACAGGCGGGATTATCCTACGAGCAGTACTTC. Translating it yields CASSLQAGLSYEQYF. Full variable domain (missing parts from reference TRBV7-2 and TRBJ2-7): GAGVSQSPSNKVTEKGKDVELRCDPISGHTALYWYRQSLGQGLEFLIYFQGNSAPDKSGLPSDRFSAERTGGSVSTLTIQRTQQEDSAVYLCASSLQAGLSYEQYFGPGTRLTVT.

The chain links TRBV6-6 to TRBJ1-1; D unclear. Germline loops: CDR1 MNHNY, CDR2 SVGAGI (reference sequence). The CDR3 contains 12 residues. V was trimmed by 5 bases and J by 8 bases, leaving 12 bases between them. The CDR3 region has the DNA TGTGCCAGCAGTCACCAGAGGGCCGAAGCTTTCTTT. Translating gives CASSHQRAEAFF.

The chain joins TRBV19 to TRBJ1-4, with D uncertain. Between the trimmed V and J ends, which lost 4 bases and 0 bases, there was a span of 9 bases. The germline V gene encodes CDR1 LNHDA and CDR2 SQIVND (reference sequence). This CDR3 region has 15 residues. DNA of the CDR3: TGTGCCAGTAGTACCCCCCTTACAACTAATGAAAAACTGTTTTTT. It is translated as CASSTPLTTNEKLFF.

CDR3 DNA sequence: TGTGCCAGCAGCAGGGGAGTCGGTCAGCCCCAGCATTTT. Protein product: CASSRGVGQPQHF. The chain employs TRBV6-1 and TRBJ1-5, with a possible D match to TRBD1 (6 bases). V was pared by 6 bases and J by 6 bases, with 12 bases between. The CDR3 consists of 13 residues. From germline, CDR1 is MNHNS and CDR2 SASEGT.

V usage is TRBV14 and J usage is TRBJ2-3, with TRBD1 identical over 8 bases. After removal of 4 bases from V and 3 bases from J, the junction contained 3 bases not matched to a gene. The germline V gene encodes CDR1 SGHDN and CDR2 FVKESK. The length of the CDR3 is 14 residues. The CDR3 DNA follows: TGTGCCAGCAGCCGCGGACAGGGAACAGATACGCAGTATTTT. Encoded protein: CASSRGQGTDTQYF.

This clone was picked up one time. The chain has TRBV30 and TRBJ2-3; 11 bases are a match to TRBD2. Germline loops: CDR1 GTSNPN, CDR2 SVGIG (reference sequence). V dropped 8 bases and J dropped 2; count of bases not matched to a gene: 15. The CDR3 extends over 17 amino acids. DNA of the CDR3: TGTGCCGGCCGGGAAGGGGGTAGCGGGAGGGCCACAGATACGCAGTATTTT. This sequence encodes CAGREGGSGRATDTQYF.